The 13 T cell receptor beta chains listed next were all sequenced from one sample in a study of blood T cell repertoires in COVID-19. Generated by immunoSEQ multiplex PCR, the TCRdb table keeps only in-frame clones and is missing some. The data contain around 310,000 clones, over 75% of them singletons. The sequencing sample was made of peripheral blood. The receptors were gathered from a woman aged 55-69 years with acute or convalescent COVID-19.

The chain combines TRBV27 with TRBJ2-3, with 9 bases identical to TRBD2. The CDR3 is 15 amino acids. From germline, CDR1 is MNHEY and CDR2 SMNVEV (reference sequence). The junction had 3 bases not matched to a gene; V was cut back by 2 bases and J by 3 bases. The DNA for the CDR3 is TGTGCCAGCAGTTTAGGGACTAGCATTACAGATACGCAGTATTTT. Translation gives CASSLGTSITDTQYF.

CDR3 sequence (DNA): TGTGCCAGCTCTCCTTGGGCTGCTAGCGTTTCCTACGAGCAGTACTTC. Its translation: CASSPWAASVSYEQYF. The chain carries TRBV3-1 (or the pseudogene TRBV3-2) and TRBJ2-7; maybe TRBD2 (6 bases). V lost 8 bases, J lost 1 base, and 21 bases lay in between. In germline, CDR1 is LGHDT, CDR2 YNNKEL (reference sequence). The CDR3 loop spans 16 amino acids.

The V call is TRBV19, the J call TRBJ1-1; 8 bases are a match to TRBD1. Germline CDR1 is LNHDA and CDR2 is SQIVND (reference sequence). V was pared by 4 bases and J by 10 bases, with 14 bases of the junction left unmatched. There are 15 residues in the CDR3. In DNA form, the CDR3 reads TGTGCCAGTAGTAGCCGGGACAGGAACCCCCTGGGAGCTTTCTTT. Protein sequence: CASSSRDRNPLGAFF.

V gene TRBV7-2 combines with J gene TRBJ2-1; 7 bases line up with TRBD2. V dropped 6 bases and J dropped 0; count of bases not matched to a gene: 14. The CDR3 extends over 18 amino acids. Germline CDR1 is SGHTA and CDR2 is FQGNSA. CDR3 residues: CASSALGTGGNSYNEQFF. CDR3 nucleotides: TGTGCCAGCAGTGCGTTGGGAACGGGAGGTAACTCCTACAATGAGCAGTTCTTC. Using reference TRBV7-2 and TRBJ2-1 for the parts outside the CDR3, the full variable domain is GAGVSQSPSNKVTEKGKDVELRCDPISGHTALYWYRQSLGQGLEFLIYFQGNSAPDKSGLPSDRFSAERTGGSVSTLTIQRTQQEDSAVYLCASSALGTGGNSYNEQFFGPGTRLTVL.

The rearrangement joins TRBV24-1 to TRBJ1-6; perhaps TRBD1 as D (5 bases). V shed 4 bases and J shed 7 bases, with 7 bases lying between them. The CDR3 length is 13 residues. CDR1 is KGHDR and CDR2 is SFDVKD in the germline V gene. DNA for the CDR3: TGTGCCACCAGTGACAGGGTGAATTCACCCCTCCACTTT. Protein: CATSDRVNSPLHF.

This chain links TRBV18 with TRBJ2-7, with D perhaps matching TRBD1 (5 bases). Per germline, CDR1 KGHSH and CDR2 LQKENI. The V gene lost 3 bases and the J gene lost 6 bases, with 9 bases spanning the gap. The CDR3 runs 12 residues. CDR3 amino acids: CASSPRQGEQYF. The CDR3 coding sequence is TGTGCCAGCTCACCTCGGCAGGGCGAGCAGTACTTC.

V is TRBV4-1 and J is TRBJ1-3, with D unclear. In germline, CDR1 is MGHRA, CDR2 YSYEKL. The V gene lost 1 base and the J gene lost 0 bases, with 10 bases spanning the gap. The CDR3 consists of 16 residues. DNA for the CDR3: TGCGCCAGCAGCCAAGTACATCAGCGCTCTGGAAACACCATATATTTT. Translation gives CASSQVHQRSGNTIYF.

For the CDR3, the DNA is TGTGCCAGCAGCCCAGTCCTGGGACAGGCTAATGGCTACACCTTC. Residues: CASSPVLGQANGYTF. The chain uses TRBV7-2 and TRBJ1-2; 8 bases are a match to TRBD1. This CDR3 comprises 15 residues. V lost 5 bases and J lost 6; bases outside the gene matches: 11. Germline CDR1 SGHTA, CDR2 FQGNSA.

V is TRBV5-1 and J is TRBJ2-3, with D tentatively TRBD2 (5 bases). Looked up from germline, CDR1 is SGHRS and CDR2 is YFSETQ. There are 15 residues in the CDR3. Trimming removed 7 bases from V and 5 bases from J, with 20 bases in between. The DNA for the CDR3 is TGCGCCAGCGCCTTAGACTACCCCCCCCTAGATACGCAGTATTTT. Translation: CASALDYPPLDTQYF.

The CDR3 nucleotides read TGTGCCAGCTCACCACCGGGACAGCAATCCGGTTCTGGTGGCTACACCTTC. Encoded protein: CASSPPGQQSGSGGYTF. This chain links TRBV18 with TRBJ1-2; TRBD1 matches at 7 bases. CDR3 length: 17 amino acids. The trim removed 0 bases at V and 7 bases at J, leaving 14 bases unmatched. From germline, CDR1 is KGHSH and CDR2 LQKENI.

V gene TRBV5-1 combines with J gene TRBJ2-2, with TRBD1 matching 11 bases. Germline V lookup: CDR1 SGHRS, CDR2 YFSETQ. The CDR3 consists of 20 residues. The V segment lost 4 bases and the J segment 0 bases; nucleotides outside the gene matches: 14. CDR3 in DNA: TGCGCCAGCAGCCCAGGGACAGGGGGACCCTTATTTACGAACACCGGGGAGCTGTTTTTT. Its translation: CASSPGTGGPLFTNTGELFF. The whole variable domain, filled in from reference TRBV5-1 and TRBJ2-2, reads KAGVTQTPRYLIKTRGQQVTLSCSPISGHRSVSWYQQTPGQGLQFLFEYFSETQRNKGNFPGRFSGRQFSNSRSEMNVSTLELGDSALYLCASSPGTGGPLFTNTGELFFGEGSRLTVL.

As concerns this clone: Other nucleotide sequences from this sample produce the same CDR3. This chain connects TRBV18 to TRBJ1-1; 8 bases are shared with TRBD1. Germline CDR1 KGHSH, CDR2 LQKENI. CDR3 length equals 15 residues. V gave up 2 bases and J gave up 1 base; unmatched junction bases: 3. CDR3 nucleotides: TGTGCCAGCTCACCATTAGGACAGGGGAACACTGAAGCTTTCTTT. Protein: CASSPLGQGNTEAFF.

This clone was seen more than once but under ten times. This chain uses TRBV20-1 with TRBJ1-2, with D unclear. With 3 bases removed from V and 7 bases from J, the gap between germline ends came to 9 bases. CDR1 DFQATT and CDR2 SNEGSKA come from the germline V gene (reference sequence). There are 11 residues in the CDR3. The CDR3 reads CSARPRVGYTF. Written as DNA, the CDR3 is TGCAGTGCTAGGCCCCGGGTTGGCTACACCTTC.